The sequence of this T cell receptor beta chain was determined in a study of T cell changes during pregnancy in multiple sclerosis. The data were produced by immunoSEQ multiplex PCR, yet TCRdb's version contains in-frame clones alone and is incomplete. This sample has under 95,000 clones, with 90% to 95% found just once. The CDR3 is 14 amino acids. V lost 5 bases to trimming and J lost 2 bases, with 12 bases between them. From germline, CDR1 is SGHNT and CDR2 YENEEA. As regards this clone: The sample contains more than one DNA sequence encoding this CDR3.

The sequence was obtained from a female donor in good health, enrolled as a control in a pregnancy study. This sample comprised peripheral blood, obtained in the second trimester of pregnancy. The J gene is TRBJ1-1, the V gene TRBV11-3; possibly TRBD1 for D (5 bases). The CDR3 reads CASSPGGLNTEAFF. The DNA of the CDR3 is TGTGCCAGCAGCCCCGGGGGACTTAACACTGAAGCTTTCTTT.